Each of the 32 T cell receptor beta chains below was sequenced from the same sample in a study of T cells in Graves' hyperthyroidism and ophthalmopathy. The investigators amplified TCR beta CDR3 regions from RNA transcripts. TCR CDR3 underwent first-round RT-PCR with the HTBI primer set. Each CDR3 protein gets one entry after TCRdb re-called the multiplex PCR reads with MiXCR. This table has hundreds of thousands of distinct CDR3 sequences, around 15% appearing once. The sequencing sample was made of blood. The receptors derive from a young woman with Graves' hyperthyroidism.

This clonotype turned up a few times. One end of the junction is discordant with germline, which a read error may explain. V and J are TRBV27 and TRBJ2-3, with D tentatively TRBD1 (5 bases). Germline CDR1 reads MNHEY; CDR2 reads SMNVEV (reference sequence). This CDR3 is built from 14 residues. The CDR3 coding sequence is TGTGCCAGCAGTTTACAATTTCCCACAGGTACGCAGTATTTT. Its translation: CASSLQFPTGTQYF.

The sample holds many counts of this clonotype. The chain links TRBV12-3 or TRBV12-4 to TRBJ2-3; D gene uncertain. This CDR3 is 15 amino acids long. Deletions cut 6 bases from V and 4 bases from J, with 17 bases between. The CDR3 reads CASSPGLLLADTQYF. Here the CDR3 DNA reads TGTGCCAGCAGCCCGGGTCTTTTGTTGGCAGATACGCAGTATTTT.

The J gene is TRBJ2-7, the V gene TRBV18; 10 bases are a match to TRBD1. CDR3 size: 16 residues. The ends lost 2 bases at V and 0 bases at J; junction bases unmatched: 4. Germline CDR1 is KGHSH and CDR2 is LQKENI. The CDR3 DNA follows: TGTGCCAGCTCACCAACTCGACAGGGGGCCTCCTACGAGCAGTACTTC. It encodes CASSPTRQGASYEQYF. Together with reference TRBV18 and TRBJ2-7, the CDR3 gives the full variable domain: NAGVMQNPRHLVRRRGQEARLRCSPMKGHSHVYWYRQLPEEGLKFMVYLQKENIIDESGMPKERFSAEFPKEGPSILRIQQVVRGDSAAYFCASSPTRQGASYEQYFGPGTRLTVT.

This clonotype has a handful of counts. This chain joins TRBV19 and TRBJ2-7; possibly TRBD1 for D (5 bases). Germline V gives CDR1 LNHDA, CDR2 SQIVND (reference sequence). Trimming left V 0 bases short and J 3 bases short, with 21 bases between. This CDR3 has 18 amino acids. The chain's CDR3 is CASSIDLGAAFVNYEQYF. The CDR3 DNA is TGTGCCAGTAGTATAGATCTTGGGGCCGCCTTCGTGAACTACGAGCAGTACTTC.

The chain employs TRBV12-5 and TRBJ2-2; the D gene is possibly TRBD1 (6 bases). Looked up from germline, CDR1 is LGHNT and CDR2 is FRNRAP. V was cut by 3 bases and J by 5 bases, with 13 bases left in between. The CDR3 has 15 residues. DNA for the CDR3: TGTGCTAGTGGTTTAGCAGGGGCGCTTACCGGGGAGCTGTTTTTT. Translation: CASGLAGALTGELFF.

J is TRBJ1-1 and V is TRBV6-2 or TRBV6-3; D gene ambiguous. V was clipped by 0 bases and J by 4 bases, with 6 bases between them. The V gene's germline CDR1 is MNHEY and CDR2 SVGEGT. The CDR3 is 13 amino acids. The CDR3 DNA is TGTGCCAGCAGTTACTCCCTGGGCACTGAAGCTTTCTTT. It is translated as CASSYSLGTEAFF.

This chain joins TRBV5-1 and TRBJ1-1; D gene unclear. Deletions cut 5 bases from V and 1 base from J, with 12 bases between. Germline lookup yields CDR1 SGHRS and CDR2 YFSETQ. The CDR3 length is 14 residues. The DNA for the CDR3 is TGCGCCAGCAGTTCCACAGTGAGGAACACTGAAGCTTTCTTT. Its protein is CASSSTVRNTEAFF. Full variable domain (outside the CDR3, taken from reference TRBV5-1 and TRBJ1-1): KAGVTQTPRYLIKTRGQQVTLSCSPISGHRSVSWYQQTPGQGLQFLFEYFSETQRNKGNFPGRFSGRQFSNSRSEMNVSTLELGDSALYLCASSSTVRNTEAFFGQGTRLTVV.

This clonotype was detected a few times. CDR3 coding DNA: TGTGCCAGCAGCCGCAGAGGGGACCTATGGCCCACTGAAGCTTTCTTT. Protein: CASSRRGDLWPTEAFF. The chain uses TRBV7-9 and TRBJ1-1, with D perhaps TRBD1 (5 bases). Germline V gene data show CDR1 as SEHNR and CDR2 as FQNEAQ (reference sequence). The CDR3 sequence is 16 residues long. Trimming cost V 5 bases and J 4 bases, with 20 bases left between them.

The chain employs TRBV2 and TRBJ2-6, with 8 bases matching TRBD1. Germline CDR1 reads SNHLY; CDR2 reads FYNNEI. The V and J ends lost 7 bases and 4 bases, in that order; junction bases with no gene match: 3. This CDR3 spans 14 amino acids. The DNA for the CDR3 is TGTGCCAGCACAGGGGGCTCAGGGGCCAACGTCCTGACTTTC. Protein product: CASTGGSGANVLTF.

This clonotype was seen a handful of times. This chain links TRBV7-6 with TRBJ1-1, with 7 bases that match TRBD1. Germline CDR1 is SGHVS and CDR2 is FNYEAQ. With 6 bases clipped from V and 6 bases from J, the junction kept 7 bases outside the gene matches. The CDR3 consists of 13 residues. CDR3 protein: CASSTAGGAEAFF. CDR3 in DNA: TGTGCCAGCAGTACCGCAGGGGGTGCTGAAGCTTTCTTT.

There are a few counts of this clonotype. This sequence joins TRBV27 and TRBJ2-1, with 11 bases identical to TRBD2. CDR3 length: 16 amino acids. Trimming at V came to 5 bases and at J to 6 bases, leaving 9 bases not matched to a gene. Looked up from germline, CDR1 is MNHEY and CDR2 is SMNVEV (reference sequence). CDR3 protein: CASSHRLAGFINEQFF. DNA for the CDR3: TGTGCCAGCAGTCACCGACTAGCGGGATTTATCAATGAGCAGTTCTTC.

In its sample, this clonotype was seen many times. This chain joins TRBV2 and TRBJ2-5, with 8 bases lining up with TRBD2. CDR3 length: 15 residues. CDR1 and CDR2 (germline): SNHLY, FYNNEI. The V gene end was trimmed by 3 bases and the J gene end by 6 bases; junction bases not matched to a gene: 9. In DNA, the CDR3 is TGTGCCAGCAGTGATAAAGCGGGAGAACTAAAGACCCAGTACTTC. Translated: CASSDKAGELKTQYF.

The chain links TRBV4-3 to TRBJ1-6; 9 bases align to TRBD1. The CDR3 consists of 18 residues. Per the germline V gene, CDR1 is LGHNA and CDR2 is YSLEER. V dropped 1 base and J dropped 7; count of bases not matched to a gene: 11. The CDR3 DNA reads as TGCGCCAGCAGCCAAGGCGAAGGGACGGACAGGGGAAATTCACCCCTCCACTTT. Translated, it gives CASSQGEGTDRGNSPLHF.

In this sample, this clonotype turned up a few times. The gene calls are TRBV5-1 and TRBJ1-6, with D maybe TRBD1 (5 bases). CDR3 length: 18 residues. Germline V CDR1 and CDR2: SGHRS, YFSETQ. V gave up 4 bases and J gave up 5 bases, with 22 bases separating them. CDR3 nucleotide sequence: TGCGCCAGCAGCAACAACCGGTTGGGGGGGTCAAATAATTCACCCCTCCACTTT. Translated, it gives CASSNNRLGGSNNSPLHF.

The rearrangement joins TRBV6-1 to TRBJ1-2; 10 nucleotides match TRBD1. V was pared by 6 bases and J by 4 bases, with 8 bases of the junction left unmatched. CDR3 length: 15 amino acids. Germline CDR1 and CDR2: MNHNS and SASEGT. CDR3 in amino acids: CASSYRTGGFYGYTF. For the CDR3, the DNA is TGTGCCAGCAGCTACAGGACAGGGGGTTTCTATGGCTACACCTTC.

Many counts were recorded for this clonotype. As DNA, the CDR3 is TGTGCCAGTAGTATAGATCGGGACAGCTACTACGAGCAGTACTTC. Its protein is CASSIDRDSYYEQYF. The chain uses TRBV19 and TRBJ2-7; 7 bases match TRBD1. Germline CDR1 reads LNHDA; CDR2 reads SQIVND (reference sequence). This CDR3 has 15 residues. The J segment lost 3 bases and the V segment lost 0 bases, leaving 5 bases of the junction unmatched.

The gene calls are TRBV2 and TRBJ2-3; 9 positions match TRBD2. Germline V gene data show CDR1 as SNHLY and CDR2 as FYNNEI. Trimming took 10 bases from V and 2 from J; bases not matched to a gene: 7. The CDR3 sequence is 14 residues long. The CDR3 sequence: CAMKAGGHTDTQYF. The CDR3, as DNA: TGTGCCATGAAAGCGGGAGGTCACACAGATACGCAGTATTTT.

With regard to this clonotype: This sequence may be a read error, since a much larger clone differs from it by one base. The chain uses TRBV12-3 or TRBV12-4 and TRBJ1-1, with 8 bases aligning to TRBD1. The CDR3 loop spans 14 amino acids. The CDR3 sequence is CASSFRTGLYRALF. CDR3 DNA: TGTGCCAGCAGTTTCCGGACAGGGCTCTATCGAGCTCTCTTT.

This clonotype was recorded at least ten times. This chain joins TRBV12-3 or TRBV12-4 and TRBJ2-5; 9 positions match TRBD2. The CDR3 covers 15 residues. V was clipped by 1 base and J by 5 bases; unmatched bases: 5. The CDR3 protein is CASSLDLAGAETQYF. CDR3 nucleotides: TGTGCCAGCAGTTTAGACTTAGCGGGAGCGGAGACCCAGTACTTC.

This clonotype showed up many times. The CDR3 loop is CASSPEDSAKNIQYF. CDR3 nucleotide sequence: TGTGCCAGCTCACCAGAGGACAGCGCCAAAAACATTCAGTACTTC. V is TRBV18 and J is TRBJ2-4; the D gene is possibly TRBD1 (6 bases). Trimming removed 2 bases at V and 1 base at J, with 9 bases between. This CDR3 region has 15 residues. Germline CDR1 reads KGHSH; CDR2 reads LQKENI.

This clonotype came up many times. The chain has TRBV27 and TRBJ2-2; no clear D. Per the germline V gene, CDR1 is MNHEY and CDR2 is SMNVEV (reference sequence). V lost 3 bases, J lost 4 bases, and 12 bases lay in between. CDR3 length equals 15 residues. CDR3 protein: CASSLDIRVTGELFF. CDR3 nucleotide sequence: TGTGCCAGCAGTTTGGATATACGGGTCACCGGGGAGCTGTTTTTT.

V gene TRBV28 combines with J gene TRBJ1-2, with D perhaps TRBD1 (6 bases). Trimming took 8 bases from V and 1 from J, leaving 14 bases between them. Germline V CDR1 and CDR2: MDHEN, SYDVKM. The CDR3 spans 14 residues. The CDR3 here is CASFSLDSNYGYTF. As DNA, the CDR3 is TGTGCCAGCTTTTCCCTGGACAGTAACTATGGCTACACCTTC.

Concerning this clonotype: A single base separates this from a much larger clone, so it may be a read error. The chain recombines TRBV5-1 with TRBJ2-7; no clear D gene. This CDR3 is 13 amino acids long. Germline values: CDR1 SGHRS, CDR2 YFSETQ. The CDR3, as DNA: TGCGACAGCAGTCCGGACCGAAACTACGAGCAGTACTTC. It yields the protein CDSSPDRNYEQYF.

Turning to this clonotype: This may come from a read error, since a much larger clone is one base off. The J gene is TRBJ2-3, the V gene TRBV7-9; D is perhaps TRBD2 (5 bases). This CDR3 is 16 amino acids long. The V end was cut by 4 bases, the J end by 1 base, with 15 bases between. Germline lookup yields CDR1 SEHNR and CDR2 FQNEAQ (reference sequence). This chain's CDR3 is CASSSSSRDGTDTQYF. In nucleotides, the CDR3 is TGTGCCAGCAGCTCTAGCTCCCGCGACGGCACAGATACGCAGTATTTT.

This rearrangement joins TRBV6-1 to TRBJ1-5, with D possibly being TRBD1 (5 bases). V was cut by 8 bases and J by 3 bases, with 11 bases left in between. Germline CDR1 reads MNHNS; CDR2 reads SASEGT. There are 13 residues in the CDR3. CDR3 in amino acids: CASGPGINQPQHF. The CDR3 DNA follows: TGTGCCAGCGGGCCAGGGATCAATCAGCCCCAGCATTTT.

This clonotype was observed at least ten times. The chain combines TRBV28 with TRBJ2-2; D perhaps matches TRBD2 (6 bases). The ends were cut back, 2 bases at V and 3 bases at J, with 13 bases in the middle. There are 16 residues in the CDR3. Germline values: CDR1 MDHEN, CDR2 SYDVKM. The CDR3 coding sequence is TGTGCCAGCAGTTTAATACTAGCAGACTACACCGGGGAGCTGTTTTTT. Translation: CASSLILADYTGELFF.

This clonotype was seen ten or more times. The genes are TRBV4-1 and TRBJ2-5; D is ambiguous. Trimming stripped 3 bases from V and 1 base from J, with 12 bases between. There are 15 residues in the CDR3. CDR1 is MGHRA, CDR2 YSYEKL, per germline. In DNA form, the CDR3 reads TGCGCCAGCAGCCAGGCCCCCACCTTCCAAGAGACCCAGTACTTC. Translating gives CASSQAPTFQETQYF.

This sequence joins TRBV29-1 and TRBJ1-2, with TRBD1 matching 8 bases. The CDR3 contains 19 residues. The germline CDR1 and CDR2 sequences are SQVTM and ANQGSEA. The trim removed 4 bases at V and 8 bases at J, leaving 27 bases unmatched. The CDR3 spells CSVGAPTRGPGAGLLGYTF. In DNA form, the CDR3 reads TGCAGCGTTGGAGCACCCACCAGGGGGCCCGGTGCTGGACTATTAGGCTACACCTTC.

At least ten counts were recorded for this clonotype. The chain is built from TRBV7-6 and TRBJ2-1; 12 bases agree with TRBD2. J lost 9 bases, V lost 3 bases, and 6 bases had no gene match. This CDR3 spans 15 amino acids. Germline values: CDR1 SGHVS, CDR2 FNYEAQ. The CDR3 region is CASSFRLAGEGEQFF. The CDR3 nucleotides read TGTGCCAGCAGCTTCCGACTAGCGGGAGAGGGTGAGCAGTTCTTC.

The chain recombines TRBV18 with TRBJ2-5; D ambiguous. V lost 3 bases to trimming and J lost 5 bases, with 10 bases between them. Germline CDR1 and CDR2: KGHSH and LQKENI. This CDR3 region has 13 residues. This chain's CDR3 is CASSPTILETQYF. CDR3 bases: TGTGCCAGCTCACCCACGATCCTGGAGACCCAGTACTTC.

The table lists this clonotype with a few counts. The gene calls are TRBV3-1 and TRBJ1-4, with 9 positions matching TRBD1. V lost 3 bases to trimming and J lost 6 bases; unmatched junction nucleotides: 5. This CDR3 region has 15 residues. The germline V gene has CDR1 LGHDT and CDR2 YNNKEL (reference sequence). The chain's CDR3 is CASSHSDRGYEKLFF. For the CDR3, the DNA is TGTGCCAGCAGCCACTCGGACAGGGGATATGAAAAACTGTTTTTT.

The chain is built from TRBV2 and TRBJ1-1; TRBD1 might be the D (5 bases). Germline lookup yields CDR1 SNHLY and CDR2 FYNNEI. The ends were cut back, 11 bases at V and 2 bases at J, with 15 bases in the middle. CDR3 length: 13 residues. CDR3 amino acids: CAGLDTFNTEAFF. The CDR3, as DNA: TGTGCCGGCCTGGACACCTTTAACACTGAAGCTTTCTTT.